These T cell receptor beta chains were read from a single sample in a study of cytomegalovirus exposure and HLA in healthy donors. Assay used: immunoSEQ multiplex PCR; TCRdb lists only in-frame clones, some missing. Here the sample spans 200,000 to 250,000 clones, over 65% being singletons. Sequenced input: PBMCs. The origin of the receptors is a woman aged 55 to 70 in good health and CMV-seropositive. CDR3s include the opening cysteine and the closing phenylalanine or tryptophan. Each record gives: clone size, V gene, D gene, CDR3 length, J gene, CDR3 protein, CDR3 DNA. D genes are given only for firm matches. A clone size is listed for some rows: how often the clone was seen (once, few, many), or a class if it is expanded.

clone size: -
V gene: TRBV15
D gene: -
CDR3 length: 14
J gene: TRBJ1-1
CDR3 protein: CATSRGRMNTEAFF
CDR3 DNA: TGTGCCACCAGCAGGGGGAGGATGAACACTGAAGCTTTCTTT

clone size: few
V gene: TRBV6-1
D gene: TRBD2
CDR3 length: 15
J gene: TRBJ2-7
CDR3 protein: CASSPQAGVTYEQYF
CDR3 DNA: TGTGCCAGCAGCCCCCAAGCGGGGGTGACCTACGAGCAGTACTTC

clone size: -
V gene: TRBV11-3
D gene: TRBD2
CDR3 length: 15
J gene: TRBJ2-5
CDR3 protein: CASSQGLGGAETQYF
CDR3 DNA: TGTGCCAGCAGCCAAGGACTAGGAGGGGCTGAGACCCAGTACTTC

clone size: -
V gene: TRBV28
D gene: TRBD1
CDR3 length: 15
J gene: TRBJ1-2
CDR3 protein: CASSIAGGWDYGYTF
CDR3 DNA: TGTGCCAGCAGTATCGCAGGGGGCTGGGACTATGGCTACACCTTC

clone size: -
V gene: TRBV7-2
D gene: TRBD2
CDR3 length: 15
J gene: TRBJ2-2
CDR3 protein: CASSLGRGGTGELFF
CDR3 DNA: TGTGCCAGCAGCTTAGGGCGGGGGGGCACCGGGGAGCTGTTTTTT

clone size: -
V gene: TRBV20-1
D gene: -
CDR3 length: 11
J gene: TRBJ1-1
CDR3 protein: CSAPRQGGAFF
CDR3 DNA: TGCAGTGCCCCGAGGCAGGGCGGAGCTTTCTTT

clone size: -
V gene: TRBV2
D gene: -
CDR3 length: 16
J gene: TRBJ2-2
CDR3 protein: CASSEATALNTGELFF
CDR3 DNA: TGTGCCAGCAGTGAAGCGACAGCGCTGAACACCGGGGAGCTGTTTTTT

clone size: -
V gene: TRBV7-9
D gene: TRBD1
CDR3 length: 14
J gene: TRBJ1-1
CDR3 protein: CASSRSDRASEAFF
CDR3 DNA: TGTGCCAGCAGCCGATCTGACAGGGCGAGTGAAGCTTTCTTT

clone size: -
V gene: TRBV7-9
D gene: TRBD1
CDR3 length: 14
J gene: TRBJ2-5
CDR3 protein: CASSGQGYQETQYF
CDR3 DNA: TGTGCCAGCAGCGGACAGGGGTACCAAGAGACCCAGTACTTC

clone size: -
V gene: TRBV14
D gene: TRBD2
CDR3 length: 18
J gene: TRBJ2-3
CDR3 protein: CASSQDLSGRSSTDTQYF
CDR3 DNA: TGTGCCAGCAGCCAAGATTTGAGCGGGAGATCAAGCACAGATACGCAGTATTTT

clone size: -
V gene: TRBV5-6
D gene: TRBD2
CDR3 length: 15
J gene: TRBJ2-1
CDR3 protein: CASRNGLAGWGEQFF
CDR3 DNA: TGTGCCAGCAGAAACGGACTAGCGGGATGGGGTGAGCAGTTCTTC

clone size: -
V gene: TRBV4-3
D gene: TRBD2
CDR3 length: 15
J gene: TRBJ2-1
CDR3 protein: CASSQGPAGGNEQFF
CDR3 DNA: TGCGCCAGCAGCCAAGGACCAGCGGGGGGCAATGAGCAGTTCTTC

clone size: -
V gene: TRBV7-6
D gene: -
CDR3 length: 13
J gene: TRBJ2-3
CDR3 protein: CASSQTLTDTQYF
CDR3 DNA: TGTGCCAGCAGCCAGACTCTCACAGATACGCAGTATTTT

clone size: -
V gene: TRBV5-1
D gene: -
CDR3 length: 14
J gene: TRBJ2-5
CDR3 protein: CASSLSAPPETQYF
CDR3 DNA: TGCGCCAGCAGTCTCAGCGCCCCGCCGGAGACCCAGTACTTC

clone size: -
V gene: TRBV19
D gene: -
CDR3 length: 16
J gene: TRBJ1-1
CDR3 protein: CASSMRIAGSNTEAFF
CDR3 DNA: TGTGCCAGTAGTATGAGGATAGCGGGGTCGAACACTGAAGCTTTCTTT

clone size: -
V gene: TRBV10-2
D gene: -
CDR3 length: 13
J gene: TRBJ1-4
CDR3 protein: CASERVEGEKLFF
CDR3 DNA: TGCGCCAGCGAAAGGGTGGAGGGTGAAAAACTGTTTTTT

clone size: -
V gene: TRBV7-3
D gene: TRBD1
CDR3 length: 15
J gene: TRBJ2-5
CDR3 protein: CASSTTGGGSETQYF
CDR3 DNA: TGTGCCAGCAGCACTACAGGGGGTGGATCGGAGACCCAGTACTTC

clone size: -
V gene: TRBV18
D gene: -
CDR3 length: 13
J gene: TRBJ1-5
CDR3 protein: CASSQGEDQPQHF
CDR3 DNA: TGTGCCAGCTCACAAGGAGAGGATCAGCCCCAGCATTTT

clone size: -
V gene: TRBV4-3
D gene: TRBD1
CDR3 length: 15
J gene: TRBJ1-4
CDR3 protein: CASSQYRGLGEKLFF
CDR3 DNA: TGCGCCAGCAGCCAATACAGGGGGCTCGGTGAAAAACTGTTTTTT

clone size: -
V gene: TRBV27
D gene: TRBD1
CDR3 length: 14
J gene: TRBJ1-2
CDR3 protein: CASSRLTGALGYTF
CDR3 DNA: TGTGCCAGCAGTCGCCTCACAGGGGCCCTAGGCTACACCTTC

clone size: once
V gene: TRBV29-1
D gene: -
CDR3 length: 12
J gene: TRBJ2-3
CDR3 protein: CSVTRRTDTQYF
CDR3 DNA: TGCAGCGTGACTCGGAGAACAGATACGCAGTATTTT

clone size: once
V gene: TRBV9
D gene: TRBD2
CDR3 length: 17
J gene: TRBJ2-4
CDR3 protein: CASSVGTSGGWGAIQYF
CDR3 DNA: TGTGCCAGCAGCGTAGGGACTAGCGGGGGGTGGGGGGCCATTCAGTACTTC

clone size: -
V gene: TRBV10-1
D gene: -
CDR3 length: 15
J gene: TRBJ2-3
CDR3 protein: CASSDGQGGTDTQYF
CDR3 DNA: TGCGCCAGCAGTGACGGACAGGGAGGGACAGATACGCAGTATTTT

clone size: -
V gene: TRBV18
D gene: TRBD2
CDR3 length: 14
J gene: TRBJ2-3
CDR3 protein: CASSRLAGWYTQYF
CDR3 DNA: TGTGCCAGCTCACGACTAGCGGGATGGTATACGCAGTATTTT